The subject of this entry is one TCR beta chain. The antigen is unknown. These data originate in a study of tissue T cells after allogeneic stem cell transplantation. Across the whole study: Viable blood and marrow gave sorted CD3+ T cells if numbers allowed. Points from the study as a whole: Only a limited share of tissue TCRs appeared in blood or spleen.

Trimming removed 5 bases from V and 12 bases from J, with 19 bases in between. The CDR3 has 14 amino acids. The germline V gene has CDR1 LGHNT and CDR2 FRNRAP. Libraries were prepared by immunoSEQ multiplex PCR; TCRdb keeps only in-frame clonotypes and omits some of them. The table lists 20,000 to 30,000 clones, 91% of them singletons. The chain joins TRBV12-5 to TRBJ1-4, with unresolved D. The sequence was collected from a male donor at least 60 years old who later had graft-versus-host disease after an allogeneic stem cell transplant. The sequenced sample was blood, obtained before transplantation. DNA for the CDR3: TGTGCTAGTGGTCCCGGACGTCTACGTGCGGAACTGTTTTTT. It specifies CASGPGRLRAELFF.